This T cell receptor (beta chain) was recovered during a study of beta chain features in type 1 diabetes. Across the study: Examined across all samples were 90 million to 130 million sorted cells.

Via the markers CD45RO/CCR7/CD25/CD127/CD95/CD27, stem cell-like memory, regulatory, central memory and naive CD4+ cells were sorted. Since all of the isolated RNA was reverse transcribed, expressed TCRB transcripts were what got sequenced. Libraries were prepared by immunoSEQ multiplex PCR; TCRdb keeps only in-frame clonotypes and omits some of them. The sample has around 150,000 clones; over 7.5% are singletons. Per the germline V gene, CDR1 is SGHVS and CDR2 is FQNEAQ. V gave up 3 bases and J gave up 3 bases; unmatched junction bases: 4. The CDR3 totals 15 residues. General study results and limits: In every one of the four CD4+ subsets, TCRB CDR3s were moderately but significantly shorter in Type 1 diabetes patients.

On this clone: Its antigen remains unidentified.

The sequenced sample consisted of central memory CD4+ T cells from blood. This chain joins TRBV7-8 and TRBJ2-1, with 8 bases aligning to TRBD1. The sequence came from a man aged 18 to 29 in good health. The CDR3 protein is CASSFGGQGYNEQFF. In DNA form, the CDR3 reads TGTGCCAGCAGCTTTGGTGGACAGGGCTACAATGAGCAGTTCTTC.